Below are 15 T cell receptor beta chains sequenced from a single sample in a study of graft-versus-host responses after intestinal transplantation. TCRdb keeps only in-frame clones here, not all; method: immunoSEQ multiplex PCR. The sample has approximately 88,000 clones, roughly 90% seen once. No antigen has been identified for these receptors. The material sequenced was unstimulated CD4+ T cells sorted from spleen or lymph node cells, taken before intestinal transplant. Receptor source: a human donor who received an intestinal transplant.

V gene TRBV5-6 combines with J gene TRBJ1-2; D may be TRBD1 (6 bases). This CDR3 has 17 amino acids. V shed 0 bases and J shed 4 bases, with 19 bases lying between them. Germline CDR1 SGHDT, CDR2 YYEEEE. In DNA form, the CDR3 reads TGTGCCAGCAGCTTGGTGGGCTCAGGGGCCTTATCCTATGGCTACACCTTC. This encodes CASSLVGSGALSYGYTF.

J is TRBJ2-1 and V is TRBV18, with D possibly matching TRBD2 (5 bases). CDR1 and CDR2 from the germline V gene are KGHSH and LQKENI. The CDR3 runs to 13 residues. The V and J ends lost 1 base and 9 bases respectively, with 10 bases between them. CDR3 amino acids: CASSPLVRGEQFF. CDR3 coding DNA: TGTGCCAGCTCACCACTAGTCCGGGGTGAGCAGTTCTTC.

The DNA of the CDR3 is TGCGCCAGCAGTGGGGACAGGGACCACTACAATGAGCAGTTCTTC. Amino acid sequence: CASSGDRDHYNEQFF. This chain links TRBV10-2 with TRBJ2-1; TRBD1 agrees at 9 bases. CDR3 length: 15 amino acids. Germline V gene data show CDR1 as WSHSY and CDR2 as SAAADI. The V and J ends lost 4 bases and 3 bases, in that order; junction bases with no gene match: 4.

V is TRBV21-1 and J is TRBJ2-5; the table's D gene call, TRBD2, was not cross checked with the DNA. TRBV21-1 is a pseudogene locus. The CDR3 loop spans 13 amino acids. CDR3 nucleotide sequence: TGTGCCAGCGGCGGACTAGCGGAAGAGACCCAGTACTTC. Amino acids: CASGGLAEETQYF.

CDR3: CASSEPGSSYNEQFF. The DNA of the CDR3 is TGTGCCAGCAGTGAGCCGGGGAGCTCCTACAATGAGCAGTTCTTC. The chain carries TRBV6-1 and TRBJ2-1, with D perhaps TRBD2 (5 bases). Germline V gene data show CDR1 as MNHNS and CDR2 as SASEGT. The V end lost 3 bases, the J end lost 0 bases, and 9 bases lay between the germline ends. CDR3 length equals 15 residues.

The chain uses TRBV7-9 and TRBJ1-4; 10 nucleotides agree with TRBD1. The V segment lost 5 bases and the J segment 8 bases; nucleotides outside the gene matches: 11. Germline assignment: CDR1 SEHNR and CDR2 FQNEAQ (reference sequence). The length of the CDR3 is 16 residues. The CDR3 here is CASSTTGGSGREKLFF. The CDR3 nucleotides are TGTGCCAGCAGCACGACAGGGGGCTCAGGACGGGAAAAACTGTTTTTT.

Only a few counts were recorded for this clone. The genes are TRBV2 and TRBJ2-5; possibly TRBD1 for D (6 bases). The CDR3 sequence is 13 residues long. V was pared by 7 bases and J by 2 bases, with 11 bases between. Germline CDR1 SNHLY, CDR2 FYNNEI. The CDR3 DNA reads TGTGCCAGCATTCGGGACACACAAGAGACCCAGTACTTC. Protein sequence: CASIRDTQETQYF.

This clone was counted a few times. The CDR3 nucleotides read TGTGCCAGCAGTGACGACAGATCCTACGAGCAGTACTTC. Protein: CASSDDRSYEQYF. This chain joins TRBV25-1 and TRBJ2-7; maybe TRBD1 (5 bases). The CDR3 loop spans 13 amino acids. Germline V CDR1 and CDR2: MGHDK, SYGVNS. V lost 3 bases and J lost 1, with 7 bases in between.

This clone appeared once. The V and J genes are TRBV6-5 and TRBJ1-2, with a weak D call TRBD1 (5 bases). Germline V lookup: CDR1 MNHEY, CDR2 SVGAGI. V was cut by 5 bases and J by 2 bases, with 6 bases left in between. The CDR3 is 12 residues long. CDR3 sequence reads: CASSQGNYGYTF. As DNA, the CDR3 is TGTGCCAGCAGTCAGGGAAACTATGGCTACACCTTC.

The gene calls are TRBV2 and TRBJ2-7; TRBD1 aligns across 7 bases. After removal of 0 bases from V and 2 bases from J, the junction contained 16 bases not matched to a gene. CDR3 size: 19 residues. Germline V gene lookup returns CDR1 SNHLY and CDR2 FYNNEI. The CDR3 DNA is TGTGCCAGCAGTGAAGCGCTTCTCATGGGGACAGATGGGGCCTACGAGCAGTACTTC. This gives the protein CASSEALLMGTDGAYEQYF. Drawing the rest from reference TRBV2 and TRBJ2-7, the complete variable domain is EPEVTQTPSHQVTQMGQEVILRCVPISNHLYFYWYRQILGQKVEFLVSFYNNEISEKSEIFDDQFSVERPDGSNFTLKIRSTKLEDSAMYFCASSEALLMGTDGAYEQYFGPGTRLTVT.

This clone was observed a single time. J is TRBJ1-4 and V is TRBV15; D gene unclear. With 1 base removed from V and 4 bases from J, the gap between germline ends came to 10 bases. Germline values: CDR1 LNHNV, CDR2 YYDKDF (reference sequence). The CDR3 loop spans 15 amino acids. Here the CDR3 DNA reads TGTGCCACCAGCAGAGCTGATAGTGATAATGAAAAACTGTTTTTT. It translates to CATSRADSDNEKLFF.

The rearrangement uses TRBV11-2 and TRBJ2-7; D is undetermined. Germline CDR1 reads SGHAT; CDR2 reads FQNNGV. This CDR3 contains 11 residues. V lost 5 bases to trimming and J lost 5 bases, with 7 bases between them. The CDR3 region has the DNA TGTGCCAGCAGCACCACAGACGAGCAGTACTTC. Protein: CASSTTDEQYF. The complete variable domain, with remaining parts taken from reference TRBV11-2 and TRBJ2-7, reads EAGVAQSPRYKIIEKRQSVAFWCNPISGHATLYWYQQILGQGPKLLIQFQNNGVVDDSQLPKDRFSAERLKGVDSTLKIQPAKLEDSAVYLCASSTTDEQYFGPGTRLTVT.

This clone was seen a handful of times. The chain combines TRBV6-5 with TRBJ2-7; perhaps TRBD2 as D (6 bases). The CDR3 contains 15 residues. Trimming pared 5 bases from V and 3 bases from J, leaving 17 bases between. From germline, CDR1 is MNHEY and CDR2 SVGAGI. CDR3 loop: CASSPLGGSYYEQYF. As DNA, the CDR3 is TGTGCCAGCAGTCCCTTAGGAGGGAGCTACTACGAGCAGTACTTC.

The table lists this clone with a count of one. The V call is TRBV9, the J call TRBJ2-5; 9 nucleotides agree with TRBD2. Per germline, CDR1 SGDLS and CDR2 YYNGEE. The CDR3 totals 15 residues. The V segment lost 0 bases and the J segment 5 bases; nucleotides outside the gene matches: 5. The CDR3, as DNA: TGTGCCAGCAGCGTAGGCGGGGGGGCGGGGGAGACCCAGTACTTC. It yields the protein CASSVGGGAGETQYF. The variable domain in full, completed from reference TRBV9 and TRBJ2-5, reads DSGVTQTPKHLITATGQRVTLRCSPRSGDLSVYWYQQSLDQGLQFLIQYYNGEERAKGNILERFSAQQFPDLHSELNLSSLELGDSALYFCASSVGGGAGETQYFGPGTRLLVL.

In this sample, this clone turned up once. The chain carries TRBV10-3 and TRBJ1-1; D is possibly TRBD1 (5 bases). This CDR3 has 15 amino acids. V shed 2 bases and J shed 4 bases, with 14 bases lying between them. Germline V lookup: CDR1 ENHRY, CDR2 SYGVKD. CDR3 coding DNA: TGTGCCATCAGTGAGGCTGGCAGGGTGAGCACTGAAGCTTTCTTT. It codes for CAISEAGRVSTEAFF.